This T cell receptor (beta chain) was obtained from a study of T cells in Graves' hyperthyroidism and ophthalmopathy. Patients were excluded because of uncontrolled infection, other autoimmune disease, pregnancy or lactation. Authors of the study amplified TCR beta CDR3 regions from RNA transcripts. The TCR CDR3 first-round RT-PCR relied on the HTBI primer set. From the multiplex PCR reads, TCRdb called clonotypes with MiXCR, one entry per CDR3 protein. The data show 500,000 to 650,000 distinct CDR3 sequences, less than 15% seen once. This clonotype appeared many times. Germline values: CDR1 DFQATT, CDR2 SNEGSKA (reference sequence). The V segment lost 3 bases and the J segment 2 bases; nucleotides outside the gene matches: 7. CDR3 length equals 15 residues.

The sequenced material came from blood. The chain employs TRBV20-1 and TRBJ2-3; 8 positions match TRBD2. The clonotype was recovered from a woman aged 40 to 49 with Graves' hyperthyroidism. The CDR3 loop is CSARRGSGNTDTQYF. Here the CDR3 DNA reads TGCAGTGCTAGGCGAGGTAGCGGGAACACAGATACGCAGTATTTT.